This T cell receptor beta chain was observed in a study of cytomegalovirus exposure and HLA in healthy donors. PCR primers comprised 60 Vbeta and 13 Jbeta primers. In the original analysis: In a later analysis, about 12 million of tens of millions of unique beta chains occurred in at least two donors. Produced via immunoSEQ multiplex PCR; TCRdb's table is partial and in-frame only. The D gene and trimming were derived from the DNA, and the V and J assignments and clone size from that table. This table lists about 40,000 clones. The CDR3 has 13 amino acids. With 8 bases removed from V and 1 base from J, the gap between germline ends came to 11 bases. The V gene's germline CDR1 is ENHRY and CDR2 SYGVKD. By frequency, this clone registers medium-sized.

V gene TRBV10-3 combines with J gene TRBJ1-1, with D maybe TRBD1 (6 bases). The TCR sequence derives from a man in his forties or fifties in good health and CMV-seropositive. Sequencing was done on a sample of PBMCs. In nucleotides, the CDR3 is TGTGCCATCGGGGTGACAGGGAACACTGAAGCTTTCTTT. It yields the protein CAIGVTGNTEAFF.